These T cell receptor beta chains were read from a single sample in a study of T cell responses to AZD1222 COVID-19 vaccine. Data came from immunoSEQ multiplex PCR; TCRdb stores just in-frame clones and leaves some out. The sample carries around 190,000 clones, 91% recorded once. The input for sequencing was peripheral blood, taken 28 days after the second AZD1222 dose. These receptors all come from an adult who received the AZD1222 COVID-19 vaccine. CDR3s include the opening cysteine and the closing phenylalanine or tryptophan. Some rows mark clone size as missing; the rest say once, few, many or name a class of expanded clone.

clone_size	v_call	j_call	cdr3_aa
NA	TRBV29-1	TRBJ2-5	CSVGGQGYQETQYF
once	TRBV11-2	TRBJ2-1	CASSSGTGGYNEQFF
once	TRBV7-2	TRBJ2-5	CASSLMKSRWAYQETQYF
NA	TRBV5-1	TRBJ1-1	CASSLVAGGSTEAFF
few	TRBV10-3	TRBJ2-7	CAISEEGTGAYEQYF
NA	TRBV7-6	TRBJ1-1	CASRGETGVRSEAFF
NA	TRBV3-1/TRBV3-2	TRBJ2-1	CASSHRTGLGNEQFF
NA	TRBV5-1	TRBJ2-1	CASSLDPGSYNEQFF
NA	TRBV13	TRBJ2-1	CASSPGLPGNEQFF
once	TRBV19	TRBJ1-2	CATRGSGPNYGYTF
NA	TRBV12-3/TRBV12-4	TRBJ1-1	CASSLSGMVEAFF
NA	TRBV12-3/TRBV12-4	TRBJ1-2	CASSRGEVYGYTF
NA	TRBV12-3/TRBV12-4	TRBJ1-5	CASSLYENQPQHF
few	TRBV3-1/TRBV3-2	TRBJ1-2	CASSQDPGGRWRLDYGYTF
few	TRBV7-3	TRBJ1-1	CASSPGTAPNTEAFF
few	TRBV7-8	TRBJ2-5	CASRLGLRYQETQYF
NA	TRBV3-1/TRBV3-2	TRBJ2-3	CASSSYRGLAGVDTQYF
NA	TRBV5-5	TRBJ1-2	CASSLSSMSNYGYTF
NA	TRBV7-3	TRBJ2-1	CASSLQRGSYNEQFF
once	TRBV21-1	TRBJ1-1	CASSLTRRNTEAFF
NA	TRBV4-2	TRBJ2-7	CASSPLAGGTYEQYF
NA	TRBV18	TRBJ1-1	CASSRDRGTEAFF
NA	TRBV9	TRBJ2-3	CASSVAADGVVVTQYF
NA	TRBV11-2	TRBJ1-6	CASSLGRSPLHF
NA	TRBV18	TRBJ2-3	CASSRGGSTDTQYF
few	TRBV2	TRBJ2-7	CASSEFSGRGTPYEQYF
NA	TRBV5-1	TRBJ2-3	CASSLVGSSLHTQYF
NA	TRBV11-2	TRBJ1-4	CASSSGQGPFATNEKLFF
NA	TRBV18	TRBJ2-3	CASSLSRTDTQYF
NA	TRBV5-4	TRBJ2-5	CASSFGQEQETQYF
NA	TRBV2	TRBJ2-1	CASKPTSGGSSYNEQFF
NA	TRBV18	TRBJ1-3	CASSPSTVLRQGISIGNTIYF
NA	TRBV18	TRBJ2-5	CASSPDGPGTQYF
NA	TRBV11-2	TRBJ2-7	CASSLEVGSSYEQYF
NA	TRBV2	TRBJ2-3	CASSPTGDRFFDTQYF
NA	TRBV5-4	TRBJ1-6	CASSLQVNSPLHF
NA	TRBV27	TRBJ2-7	CASSLSNLNTYEQYF
NA	TRBV20-1	TRBJ1-5	CSASGQGGWFSNQPQHF
NA	TRBV21-1	TRBJ2-7	CASSASGTGAPYEQYF
NA	TRBV19	TRBJ2-3	CASSGRLAGADTQYF
NA	TRBV5-6	TRBJ1-2	CASSLALGQGGRGGYTF
NA	TRBV18	TRBJ2-1	CASSPPTGLAGIEQFF
NA	TRBV7-9	TRBJ2-6	CASSLNTARTGANVLTF
once	TRBV12-3/TRBV12-4	TRBJ2-2	CASQHYQELFF
NA	TRBV7-8	TRBJ2-5	CASSLGPEVTQYF
NA	TRBV30	TRBJ2-3	CARGRGGTDTQYF
NA	TRBV6-1	TRBJ1-4	CASSEDPPGGINEKLFF
NA	TRBV7-3	TRBJ2-2	CASSLRGTLNTGELFF
NA	TRBV12-3/TRBV12-4	TRBJ2-7	CASSLRIYEQYF
NA	TRBV5-5	TRBJ1-1	CASSSQNTEAFF
NA	TRBV12-5	TRBJ2-5	CASGLGVSGRARETQYF
NA	TRBV18	TRBJ1-4	CASSPYSTEDATNEKLFF
NA	TRBV7-6	TRBJ1-1	CASSLGAGGNTEAFF
few	TRBV5-1	TRBJ1-4	CASSINRASNEKLFF
NA	TRBV6-6	TRBJ2-4	CASSEVSKNIQYF
NA	TRBV27	TRBJ1-1	CASSLSGGTEAFF